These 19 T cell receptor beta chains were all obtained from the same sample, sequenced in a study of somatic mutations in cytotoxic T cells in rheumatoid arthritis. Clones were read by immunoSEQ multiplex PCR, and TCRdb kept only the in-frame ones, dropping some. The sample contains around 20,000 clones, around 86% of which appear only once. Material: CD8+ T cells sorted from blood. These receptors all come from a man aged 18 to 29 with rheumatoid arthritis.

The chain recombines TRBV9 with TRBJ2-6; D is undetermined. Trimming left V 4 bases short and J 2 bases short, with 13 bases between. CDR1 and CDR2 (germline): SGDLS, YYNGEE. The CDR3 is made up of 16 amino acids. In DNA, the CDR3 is TGTGCCAGCAGCTCCTGGGCAGAGACTGGGGCCAACGTCCTGACTTTC. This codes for CASSSWAETGANVLTF.

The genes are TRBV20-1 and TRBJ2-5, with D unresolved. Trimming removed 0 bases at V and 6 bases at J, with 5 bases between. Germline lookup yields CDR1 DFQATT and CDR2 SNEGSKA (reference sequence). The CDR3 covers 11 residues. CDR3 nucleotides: TGCAGTGCTAGAGATAGGAAGACCCAGTACTTC. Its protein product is CSARDRKTQYF.

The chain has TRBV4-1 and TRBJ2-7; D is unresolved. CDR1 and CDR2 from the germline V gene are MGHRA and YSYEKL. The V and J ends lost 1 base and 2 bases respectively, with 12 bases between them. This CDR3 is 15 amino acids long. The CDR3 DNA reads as TGCGCCAGCAGCCAAGTATTGGAACTAACCTACGAGCAGTACTTC. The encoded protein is CASSQVLELTYEQYF.

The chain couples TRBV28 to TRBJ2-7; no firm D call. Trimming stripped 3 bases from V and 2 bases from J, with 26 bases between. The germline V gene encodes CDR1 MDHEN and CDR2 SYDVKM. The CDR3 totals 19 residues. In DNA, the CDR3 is TGTGCCAGCAGTTTTGCCTTTACCCCCTGGGCAGGTTCTCCCTACGAGCAGTACTTC. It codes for CASSFAFTPWAGSPYEQYF.

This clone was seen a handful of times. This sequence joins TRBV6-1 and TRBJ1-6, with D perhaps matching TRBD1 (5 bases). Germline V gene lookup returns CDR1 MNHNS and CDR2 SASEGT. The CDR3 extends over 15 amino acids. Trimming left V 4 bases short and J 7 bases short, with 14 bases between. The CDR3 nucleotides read TGTGCCAGCAGTGTACAGGAGGGAGGGAATTCACCCCTCCACTTT. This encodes CASSVQEGGNSPLHF.

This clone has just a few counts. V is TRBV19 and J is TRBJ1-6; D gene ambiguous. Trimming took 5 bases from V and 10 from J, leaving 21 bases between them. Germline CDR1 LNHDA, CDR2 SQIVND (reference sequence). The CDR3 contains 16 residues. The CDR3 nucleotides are TGTGCCAGTAGTTCCCGTGAAGAGGGCCAATGGTCACCCCTCCACTTT. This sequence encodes CASSSREEGQWSPLHF. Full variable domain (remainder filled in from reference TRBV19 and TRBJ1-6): DGGITQSPKYLFRKEGQNVTLSCEQNLNHDAMYWYRQDPGQGLRLIYYSQIVNDFQKGDIAEGYSVSREKKESFPLTVTSAQKNPTAFYLCASSSREEGQWSPLHFGNGTRLTVT.

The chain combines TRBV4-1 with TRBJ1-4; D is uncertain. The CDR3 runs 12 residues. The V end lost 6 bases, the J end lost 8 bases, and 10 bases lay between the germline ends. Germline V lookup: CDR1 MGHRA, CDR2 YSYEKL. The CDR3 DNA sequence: TGCGCCAGCAGAGGGTCCGGAGAAAAACTGTTTTTT. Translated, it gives CASRGSGEKLFF.

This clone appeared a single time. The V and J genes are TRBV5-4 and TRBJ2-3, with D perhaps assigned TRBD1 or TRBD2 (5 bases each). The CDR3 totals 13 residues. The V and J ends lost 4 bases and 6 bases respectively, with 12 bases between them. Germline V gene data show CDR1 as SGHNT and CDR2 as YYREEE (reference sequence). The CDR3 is CASSMGPGDTQYF. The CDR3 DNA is TGTGCCAGCAGCATGGGGCCGGGGGATACGCAGTATTTT.

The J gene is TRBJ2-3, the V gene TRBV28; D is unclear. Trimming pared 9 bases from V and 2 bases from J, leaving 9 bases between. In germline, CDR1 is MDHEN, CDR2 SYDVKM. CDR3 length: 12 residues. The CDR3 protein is CASGYHTDTQYF. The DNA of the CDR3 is TGTGCCAGTGGATACCACACAGATACGCAGTATTTT.

Here the CDR3 DNA reads TGCGCCAGCAGCCAAGATTACGGCCTAGCGGGGGGGCCGTTCTTC. Translating gives CASSQDYGLAGGPFF. This sequence joins TRBV4-1 and TRBJ2-1, with 12 bases identical to TRBD2. This CDR3 region has 15 residues. Germline CDR1 MGHRA, CDR2 YSYEKL. Unmatched junction bases numbered 9, after V lost 0 bases and J lost 15 bases.

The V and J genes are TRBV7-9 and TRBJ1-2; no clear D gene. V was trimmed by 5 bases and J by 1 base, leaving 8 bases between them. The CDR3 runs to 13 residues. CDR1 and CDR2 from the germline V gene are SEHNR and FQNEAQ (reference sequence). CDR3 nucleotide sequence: TGTGCCAGCAGCCCCGACGGTAACTATGGCTACACCTTC. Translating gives CASSPDGNYGYTF.

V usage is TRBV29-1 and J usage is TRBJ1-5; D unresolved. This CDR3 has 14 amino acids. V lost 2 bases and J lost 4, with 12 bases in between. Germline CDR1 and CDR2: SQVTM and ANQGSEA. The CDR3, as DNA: TGCAGCGTTGAAACTGGCAGCGGGAATCAGCCCCAGCATTTT. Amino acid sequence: CSVETGSGNQPQHF.

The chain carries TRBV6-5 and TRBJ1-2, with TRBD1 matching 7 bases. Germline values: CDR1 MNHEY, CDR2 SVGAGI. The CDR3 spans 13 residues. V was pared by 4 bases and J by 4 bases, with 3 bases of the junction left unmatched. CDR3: CASSSRGGYGYTF. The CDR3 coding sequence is TGTGCCAGCAGTTCCAGGGGGGGCTATGGCTACACCTTC.

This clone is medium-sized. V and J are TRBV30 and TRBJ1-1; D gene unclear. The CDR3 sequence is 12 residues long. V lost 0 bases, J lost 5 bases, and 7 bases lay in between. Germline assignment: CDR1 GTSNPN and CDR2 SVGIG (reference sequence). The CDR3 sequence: CAWSVVRTEAFF. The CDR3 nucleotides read TGTGCCTGGAGTGTGGTCCGTACTGAAGCTTTCTTT.

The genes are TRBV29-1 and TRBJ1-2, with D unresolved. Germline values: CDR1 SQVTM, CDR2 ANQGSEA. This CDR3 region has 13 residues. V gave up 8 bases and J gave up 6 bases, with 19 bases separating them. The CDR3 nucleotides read TGCAGCACCCTGACTGGGGAACTCCATGGCTACACCTTC. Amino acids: CSTLTGELHGYTF.

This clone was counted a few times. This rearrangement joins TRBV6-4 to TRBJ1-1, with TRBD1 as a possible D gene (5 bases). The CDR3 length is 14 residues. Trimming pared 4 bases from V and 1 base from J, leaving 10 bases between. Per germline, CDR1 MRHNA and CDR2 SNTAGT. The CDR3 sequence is CASSVSTENTEAFF. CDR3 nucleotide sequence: TGTGCCAGCAGTGTCTCGACAGAGAACACTGAAGCTTTCTTT.

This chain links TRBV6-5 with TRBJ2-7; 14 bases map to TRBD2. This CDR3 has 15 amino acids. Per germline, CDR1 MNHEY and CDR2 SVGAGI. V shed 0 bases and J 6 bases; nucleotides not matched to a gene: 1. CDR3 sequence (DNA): TGTGCCAGCAGTTACTCGACTAGCGGGGGGGTCGAGCAGTACTTC. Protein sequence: CASSYSTSGGVEQYF.

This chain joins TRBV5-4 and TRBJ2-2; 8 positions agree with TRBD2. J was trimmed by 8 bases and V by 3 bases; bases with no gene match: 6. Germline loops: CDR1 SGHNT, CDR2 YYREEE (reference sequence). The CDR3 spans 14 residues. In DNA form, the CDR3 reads TGTGCCAGCAGCTCTGGACTAGCTCCGGGGGAGCTGTTTTTT. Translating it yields CASSSGLAPGELFF.

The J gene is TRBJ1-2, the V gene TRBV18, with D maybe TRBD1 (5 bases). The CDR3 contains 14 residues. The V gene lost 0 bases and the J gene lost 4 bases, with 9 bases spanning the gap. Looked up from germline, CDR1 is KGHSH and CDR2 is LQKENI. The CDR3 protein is CASSPPEGAYGYTF. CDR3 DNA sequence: TGTGCCAGCTCACCACCCGAAGGGGCCTATGGCTACACCTTC.